The T cell receptor beta chain under discussion was sequenced for a study of blood T cell repertoires in COVID-19. Overall study: Samples taken during acute and convalescent COVID-19 were collected in the United States, Italy and Spain. Sample material is recorded as cDNA or gDNA derived from T cells, B-cell-depleted T cells, or PBMCs.

Original handling: Estimates of nucleated cell counts were drawn from the amplification of reference gene primers. Clones were sequenced by immunoSEQ multiplex PCR, and TCRdb holds only the in-frame ones, with some missing. V and J calls and clone size are those listed in that table; D and trimming were worked out from the DNA. The data show under 200,000 clones, 80% to 85% seen once. Trimming took off 6 bases at V and 1 base at J, with 15 bases between the two ends. The germline V gene has CDR1 MNHEY and CDR2 SMNVEV (reference sequence). The CDR3 runs to 15 residues. Sequencing was carried out using peripheral blood. This chain connects TRBV27 to TRBJ1-1; weak D call: TRBD1 (6 bases). The receptor was derived from a man between 18 and 35 years old with active or convalescent COVID-19. Here the CDR3 reads CASSSRGQSNTEAFF. The CDR3 DNA follows: TGTGCCAGCAGCTCCCGGGGACAATCGAACACTGAAGCTTTCTTT.